This T cell receptor (beta chain) emerged from a study of response to subunit inactivated influenza vaccine. CDR1 and CDR2 from the germline V gene are LGHDT and YNNKEL (reference sequence). The CDR3 loop spans 13 amino acids. V gave up 3 bases and J gave up 6 bases, with 10 bases separating them. TCRdb processed the RT-PCR reads anew with MiXCR; each CDR3 protein has one entry. Among around 570,000 distinct CDR3 sequences listed, roughly 12% were seen once. This clonotype showed up just a few times. These sequences were also reported in another study, on T cells expressing NK-cell markers. That publication notes: 5'RACE template switching with UMIs generated TCR beta cDNA. Dominant NKG2C+ clonotypes made up roughly 1.0-7.5% of CD8+ T cells in several donors. The leading position in the CD3+CD56-NKG2C+ fraction of several donors also went to these clonotypes. The study left the HCMV specificity of expanded NKG2C+ T cell clones unresolved.

This clonotype was sampled from a man between 45 and 60 years old who received an inactivated influenza vaccine. The rearrangement joins TRBV3-1 to TRBJ2-3; D not resolved. The material sequenced was PBMCs from blood, taken on the day of vaccination. CDR3 coding DNA: TGTGCCAGCAGCCATTCTCAGTGGGATACGCAGTATTTT. Its translation: CASSHSQWDTQYF.